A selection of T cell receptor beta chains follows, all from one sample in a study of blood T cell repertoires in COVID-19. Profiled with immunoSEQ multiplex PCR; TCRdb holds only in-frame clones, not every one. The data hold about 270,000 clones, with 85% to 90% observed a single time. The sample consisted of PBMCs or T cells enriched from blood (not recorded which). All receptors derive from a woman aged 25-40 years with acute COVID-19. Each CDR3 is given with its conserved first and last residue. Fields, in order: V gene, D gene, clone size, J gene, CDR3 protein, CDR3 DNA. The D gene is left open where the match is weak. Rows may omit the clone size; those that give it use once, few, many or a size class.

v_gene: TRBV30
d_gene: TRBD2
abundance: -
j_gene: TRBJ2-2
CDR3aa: CAWSVRRTSGRAGTGELFF
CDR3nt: TGTGCCTGGAGTGTAAGGCGGACTAGCGGGAGGGCGGGCACCGGGGAGCTGTTTTTT

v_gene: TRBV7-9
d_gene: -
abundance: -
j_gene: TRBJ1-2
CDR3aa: CASNEDTNYGYTF
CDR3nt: TGTGCCAGCAATGAGGACACAAACTATGGCTACACCTTC

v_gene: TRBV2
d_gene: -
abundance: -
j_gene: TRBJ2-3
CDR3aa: CASSEAAVADTQYF
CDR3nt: TGTGCCAGCAGTGAAGCGGCAGTTGCAGATACGCAGTATTTT

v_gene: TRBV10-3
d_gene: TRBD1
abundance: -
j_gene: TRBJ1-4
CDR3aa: CAISDRTGGDEKLFF
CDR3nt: TGTGCCATCAGTGACCGGACAGGGGGAGATGAAAAACTGTTTTTT

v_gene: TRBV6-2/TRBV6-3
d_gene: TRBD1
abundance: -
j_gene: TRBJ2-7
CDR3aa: CASSPEPARTGAEQYF
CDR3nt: TGTGCCAGCAGCCCCGAACCAGCTAGGACAGGGGCCGAGCAGTACTTC

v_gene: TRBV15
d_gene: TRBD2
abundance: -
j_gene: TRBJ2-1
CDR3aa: CATSSSLAGVRNEQFF
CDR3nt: TGTGCCACCAGCAGTTCTCTAGCGGGAGTCCGGAATGAGCAGTTCTTC

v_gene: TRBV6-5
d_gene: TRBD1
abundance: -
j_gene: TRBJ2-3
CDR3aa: CASKGTGGTDTQYF
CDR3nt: TGTGCCAGCAAAGGGACAGGGGGAACAGATACGCAGTATTTT

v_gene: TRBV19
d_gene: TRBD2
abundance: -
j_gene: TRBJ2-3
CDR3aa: CASIGSGAGVTDTQYF
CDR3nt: TGTGCCAGTATCGGGTCCGGGGCGGGAGTCACAGATACGCAGTATTTT

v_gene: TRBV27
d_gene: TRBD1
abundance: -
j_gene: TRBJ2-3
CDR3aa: CASSPLWTGGRDTQYF
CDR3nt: TGTGCCAGCAGTCCCCTCTGGACAGGGGGCAGAGATACGCAGTATTTT

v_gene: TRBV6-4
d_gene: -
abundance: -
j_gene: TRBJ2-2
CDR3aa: CASSDAPGASTGELFF
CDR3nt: TGTGCCAGCAGTGACGCCCCGGGAGCTAGCACCGGGGAGCTGTTTTTT

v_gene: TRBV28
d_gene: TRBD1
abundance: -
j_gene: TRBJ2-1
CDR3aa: CASRIRKKGTGARNEQFF
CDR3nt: TGTGCCAGCAGGATCAGAAAGAAGGGGACAGGGGCTCGTAATGAGCAGTTCTTC

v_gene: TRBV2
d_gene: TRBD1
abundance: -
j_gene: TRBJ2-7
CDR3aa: CASIPKGGTYEQYF
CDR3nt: TGTGCCAGCATCCCGAAAGGGGGCACCTACGAGCAGTACTTC

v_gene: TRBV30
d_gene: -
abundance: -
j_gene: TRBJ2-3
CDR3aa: CAWRLSVSTDTQYF
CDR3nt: TGTGCCTGGAGACTATCCGTCAGCACAGATACGCAGTATTTT

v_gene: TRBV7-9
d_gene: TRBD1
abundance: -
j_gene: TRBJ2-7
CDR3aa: CASSGAGQGRHEQYF
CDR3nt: TGTGCCAGCAGCGGAGCGGGACAGGGGAGGCACGAGCAGTACTTC

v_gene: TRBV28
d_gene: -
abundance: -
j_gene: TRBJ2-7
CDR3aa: CASRGQGGTSGSYEQYF
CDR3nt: TGTGCCAGCAGAGGACAGGGGGGCACTAGCGGGTCCTACGAGCAGTACTTC

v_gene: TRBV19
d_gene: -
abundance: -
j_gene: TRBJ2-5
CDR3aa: CASSRGTAGETQYF
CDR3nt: TGTGCCAGTAGTAGGGGAACTGCGGGAGAGACCCAGTACTTC

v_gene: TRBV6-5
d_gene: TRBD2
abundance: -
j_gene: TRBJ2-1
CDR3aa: CASSYSMVAGDNEQFF
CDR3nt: TGTGCCAGCAGTTACTCGATGGTAGCGGGAGACAATGAGCAGTTCTTC

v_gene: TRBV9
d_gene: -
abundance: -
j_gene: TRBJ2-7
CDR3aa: CASGAGWGDEQYF
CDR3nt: TGTGCCAGCGGGGCGGGATGGGGCGACGAGCAGTACTTC

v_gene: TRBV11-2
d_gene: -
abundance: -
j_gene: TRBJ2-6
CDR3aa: CASSSSVGANVLTF
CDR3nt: TGTGCCAGCAGCTCTAGTGTTGGGGCCAACGTCCTGACTTTC

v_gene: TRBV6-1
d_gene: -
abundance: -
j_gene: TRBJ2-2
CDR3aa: CASSELGESGELFF
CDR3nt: TGTGCCAGCAGTGAGCTTGGGGAGTCCGGGGAGCTGTTTTTT

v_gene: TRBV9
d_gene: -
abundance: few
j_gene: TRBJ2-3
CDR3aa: CASSVSGTGTDTQYF
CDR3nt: TGTGCCAGCAGCGTTAGCGGCACAGGCACAGATACGCAGTATTTT

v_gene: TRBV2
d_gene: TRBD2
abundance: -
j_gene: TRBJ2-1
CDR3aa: CASSEVWGGNEQFF
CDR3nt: TGTGCCAGCAGTGAGGTTTGGGGAGGGAATGAGCAGTTCTTC

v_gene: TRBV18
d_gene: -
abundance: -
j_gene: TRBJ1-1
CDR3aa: CASSPAQESMNTEAFF
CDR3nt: TGTGCCAGCTCACCGGCACAGGAGTCCATGAACACTGAAGCTTTCTTT

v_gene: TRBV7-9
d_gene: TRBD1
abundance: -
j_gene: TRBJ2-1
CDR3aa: CASTQGVRGPLPGEQFF
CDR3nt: TGTGCCAGCACCCAGGGGGTCAGAGGACCCCTCCCGGGGGAGCAGTTCTTC

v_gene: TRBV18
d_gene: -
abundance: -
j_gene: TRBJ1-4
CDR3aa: CASSPRQTNEKLFF
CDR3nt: TGTGCCAGCTCACCGAGACAAACTAATGAAAAACTGTTTTTT

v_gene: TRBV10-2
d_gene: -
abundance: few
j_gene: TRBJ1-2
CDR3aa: CASSGQANYGYTF
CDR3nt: TGCGCCAGCTCGGGACAAGCGAACTATGGCTACACCTTC